What follows are 23 T cell receptor beta chains derived from one specimen sequenced in a study of T cell repertoires in cytomegalovirus infection. TCRdb recomputed calls from the reads with MiXCR, one row per CDR3 protein. The data contain around 740,000 distinct CDR3 sequences, 35% to 45% of them seen just once; the ten biggest clones take up 2.8%. Sequencing used PBMCs. The receptors stem from a human donor in good health (CMV status not recorded). Some clones in this sample may be carry-over from other donors' samples.

This rearrangement joins TRBV6-5 to TRBJ2-5; the match to TRBD2 covers 13 bases. The germline CDR1 and CDR2 sequences are MNHEY and SVGAGI. V trimming: 0 bases; J trimming: 5 bases; junction bases outside the gene matches: 9. The CDR3 is made up of 18 amino acids. This CDR3 is CASSYSRGRTSGSETQYF. CDR3 nucleotide sequence: TGTGCCAGCAGTTACTCGAGGGGTCGGACTAGCGGGAGTGAGACCCAGTACTTC.

This clonotype came up many times. The V call is TRBV24-1, the J call TRBJ2-2; no definite D call. The CDR3 contains 15 residues. CDR1 KGHDR and CDR2 SFDVKD come from the germline V gene. Trimming cost V 1 base and J 1 base, with 6 bases left between them. CDR3 in DNA: TGTGCCACCAGTGATTTCGGGCAGAACACCGGGGAGCTGTTTTTT. This encodes CATSDFGQNTGELFF.

The table lists this clonotype with a few counts. The chain uses TRBV19 and TRBJ1-1; tentative D call: TRBD1 (5 bases). The CDR3 length is 15 residues. Germline CDR1 reads LNHDA; CDR2 reads SQIVND (reference sequence). The V gene lost 3 bases and the J gene lost 4 bases, with 15 bases spanning the gap. The CDR3 nucleotides read TGTGCCAGTAGTATTCGTGCCGCGGGGGGCACTGAAGCTTTCTTT. As protein: CASSIRAAGGTEAFF.

This clonotype has a count of ten or more. The gene calls are TRBV7-3 and TRBJ2-5, with 9 bases aligning to TRBD2. The ends lost 0 bases at V and 5 bases at J; junction bases unmatched: 1. The CDR3 runs 14 residues. Germline CDR1 and CDR2: SGHTA and FQGTGA. Here the CDR3 reads CASSLTAGGETQYF. The CDR3 nucleotides are TGTGCCAGCAGCTTAACGGCGGGGGGGGAGACCCAGTACTTC.

This clonotype was observed a few times. The rearrangement joins TRBV6-6 to TRBJ2-5, with 7 bases aligning to TRBD2. CDR1 is MNHNY, CDR2 SVGAGI, per germline (reference sequence). V lost 2 bases to trimming and J lost 5 bases; unmatched junction nucleotides: 2. The CDR3 sequence is 13 residues long. CDR3 coding DNA: TGTGCCAGCAGTTACGGGGGGGTCGAGACCCAGTACTTC. Its translation is CASSYGGVETQYF.

This clonotype has more than one count but fewer than ten. V usage is TRBV12-3 or TRBV12-4 and J usage is TRBJ1-1; no definite D call. The CDR3 is made up of 13 amino acids. Trimming left V 3 bases short and J 10 bases short, with 15 bases between. The CDR3 nucleotides read TGTGCCAGCAGTTTGGTCACGTCCTCGGGAGCTTTCTTT. Its translation is CASSLVTSSGAFF.

This clonotype was recorded at least ten times. This rearrangement joins TRBV7-2 to TRBJ1-1, with D possibly matching TRBD1 (5 bases). This CDR3 contains 15 residues. CDR1 and CDR2 from the germline V gene are SGHTA and FQGNSA. V was pared by 2 bases and J by 0 bases, with 10 bases between. CDR3 amino acids: CASSLSRQMNTEAFF. The CDR3, as DNA: TGTGCCAGCAGCTTAAGCCGACAGATGAACACTGAAGCTTTCTTT.

This clonotype appeared a few times. The chain joins TRBV6-6 to TRBJ1-3; the D gene is possibly TRBD1 (5 bases). The V gene's germline CDR1 is MNHNY and CDR2 SVGAGI (reference sequence). This CDR3 has 17 amino acids. The V and J ends lost 3 bases and 0 bases respectively, with 15 bases between them. In DNA, the CDR3 is TGTGCCAGCAGTTATCTCGGGGGGACCCTCTCTGGAAACACCATATATTTT. Translation: CASSYLGGTLSGNTIYF.

This clonotype was counted only a few times. The rearrangement uses TRBV11-1 and TRBJ2-1; TRBD2 matches 11 bases. This CDR3 is built from 16 residues. Per germline, CDR1 SGHAT and CDR2 FQDESV (reference sequence). The junction had 3 bases not matched to a gene; V was cut back by 5 bases and J by 0 bases. Here the CDR3 reads CASSRLAGSSYNEQFF. CDR3 nucleotide sequence: TGTGCCAGCAGCCGACTAGCGGGGAGCTCCTACAATGAGCAGTTCTTC.

The chain has TRBV4-1 and TRBJ1-3; D is perhaps TRBD1 (5 bases). This CDR3 has 17 amino acids. V was trimmed by 4 bases and J by 4 bases, leaving 20 bases between them. Germline V gene data show CDR1 as MGHRA and CDR2 as YSYEKL. The CDR3 coding sequence is TGCGCCAGCAGCCTACCACCCGAGACAGATGTGGGAAACACCATATATTTT. It yields the protein CASSLPPETDVGNTIYF.

This clonotype appeared a few times. The gene calls are TRBV5-1 and TRBJ2-2; D may be TRBD1 or TRBD2 (5 bases each). Trimming pared 4 bases from V and 0 bases from J, leaving 10 bases between. Germline assignment: CDR1 SGHRS and CDR2 YFSETQ. This CDR3 has 15 amino acids. The CDR3 region is CASSRDPTNTGELFF. CDR3 in DNA: TGCGCCAGCAGCCGGGACCCGACGAACACCGGGGAGCTGTTTTTT.

This chain connects TRBV7-2 to TRBJ1-1, with 9 positions matching TRBD1. This CDR3 contains 15 residues. J gave up 6 bases and V 1 base, and 6 bases lay outside the gene matches. Germline CDR1 SGHTA, CDR2 FQGNSA. CDR3 sequence: CASSLVSDRGAEAFF. CDR3 DNA: TGTGCCAGCAGCTTAGTTAGTGACAGGGGGGCTGAAGCTTTCTTT. The full variable domain, in which reference TRBV7-2 and TRBJ1-1 provide the parts outside the CDR3, is GAGVSQSPSNKVTEKGKDVELRCDPISGHTALYWYRQSLGQGLEFLIYFQGNSAPDKSGLPSDRFSAERTGGSVSTLTIQRTQQEDSAVYLCASSLVSDRGAEAFFGQGTRLTVV.

This clonotype has only a few counts. The chain links TRBV11-2 to TRBJ2-3; D call uncertain. The length of the CDR3 is 14 residues. CDR1 is SGHAT and CDR2 is FQNNGV in the germline V gene. Trimming left V 0 bases short and J 3 bases short, with 7 bases between. The CDR3 here is CASSLEALTDTQYF. The DNA for the CDR3 is TGTGCCAGCAGCTTAGAGGCCCTGACAGATACGCAGTATTTT.

Points on this clonotype: This CDR3 is missing its conserved last phenylalanine or tryptophan, likely due to a read error. This chain links TRBV10-3 with TRBJ2-1; 13 nucleotides align to TRBD2. V lost 4 bases and J lost 8; bases outside the gene matches: 2. The CDR3 consists of 14 residues. From germline, CDR1 is ENHRY and CDR2 SYGVKD. The CDR3 here is CAISAGLAGYEQFS. For the CDR3, the DNA is TGTGCCATCAGTGCGGGACTAGCGGGATATGAGCAGTTCTCC.

The rearrangement links TRBV10-3 to TRBJ1-1; the D is unclear. The CDR3 is made up of 12 amino acids. Trimming removed 4 bases from V and 1 base from J, with 4 bases in between. CDR1 ENHRY and CDR2 SYGVKD come from the germline V gene. This CDR3 is CAISGGNTEAFF. CDR3 in DNA: TGTGCCATCAGTGGGGGGAACACTGAAGCTTTCTTT.

The V call is TRBV28, the J call TRBJ1-5; D may be TRBD1 (6 bases). The germline V and J ends were trimmed by 5 bases and 7 bases, with 15 bases remaining between them. There are 14 residues in the CDR3. The V gene's germline CDR1 is MDHEN and CDR2 SYDVKM. The CDR3 DNA reads as TGTGCCAGCAGTCGCCGGGACAATCTACAGCCCCAGCATTTT. The encoded protein is CASSRRDNLQPQHF.

The rearrangement links TRBV27 to TRBJ1-6; D may be TRBD1 (5 bases). There are 15 residues in the CDR3. CDR1 and CDR2 from the germline V gene are MNHEY and SMNVEV (reference sequence). With 3 bases removed from V and 2 bases from J, the gap between germline ends came to 8 bases. Here the CDR3 DNA reads TGTGCCAGCAGTTTCGAGACAGCCTATAATTCACCCCTCCACTTT. Amino acid sequence: CASSFETAYNSPLHF.

This clonotype was counted between two and nine times. The gene calls are TRBV6-6 and TRBJ2-2; no firm D call. Germline V lookup: CDR1 MNHNY, CDR2 SVGAGI (reference sequence). CDR3 length: 13 amino acids. The ends were cut back, 4 bases at V and 5 bases at J, with 8 bases in the middle. DNA for the CDR3: TGTGCCAGCAGTTCCCTTTCTACCGGGGAGCTGTTTTTT. Its protein is CASSSLSTGELFF.

The rearrangement joins TRBV28 to TRBJ2-7, with D perhaps TRBD1 (6 bases). This CDR3 has 16 residues. CDR1 is MDHEN, CDR2 SYDVKM, per germline. The V end lost 6 bases, the J end lost 3 bases, and 21 bases lay between the germline ends. For the CDR3, the DNA is TGTGCCAGCAGGGGTCTCGGACAGCGCCAGTACTACGAGCAGTACTTC. It specifies CASRGLGQRQYYEQYF.

The table lists this clonotype with a few counts. J is TRBJ1-5 and V is TRBV11-2; D is ambiguous. Trimming removed 2 bases from V and 3 bases from J, with 11 bases in between. The CDR3 has 15 residues. CDR1 is SGHAT and CDR2 is FQNNGV in the germline V gene. This CDR3 is CASSLRGQINQPQHF. In nucleotides, the CDR3 is TGTGCCAGCAGCTTACGTGGCCAGATCAATCAGCCCCAGCATTTT.

Here the CDR3 DNA reads TGTGCCAGCAGTTCTGACGGTCGACTAGCGGGACCCCAAGAGACCCAGTACTTC. This gives the protein CASSSDGRLAGPQETQYF. The chain is built from TRBV6-2 or TRBV6-3 and TRBJ2-5; 11 positions match TRBD2. Trimming removed 4 bases from V and 1 base from J; junction bases left unmatched: 11. Germline V lookup: CDR1 MNHEY, CDR2 SVGEGT. The CDR3 contains 18 residues.

The V and J genes are TRBV6-1 and TRBJ1-4; D remains unclear. Germline V gene data show CDR1 as MNHNS and CDR2 as SASEGT. Trimming pared 4 bases from V and 2 bases from J, leaving 11 bases between. The CDR3 consists of 15 residues. The CDR3 sequence is CASSGVRATNEKLFF. The DNA of the CDR3 is TGTGCCAGCAGTGGAGTAAGGGCGACTAATGAAAAACTGTTTTTT.

This clonotype appeared a few times. The chain combines TRBV20-1 with TRBJ1-3; no reliable D call. CDR3 length: 15 amino acids. Trimming took off 0 bases at V and 3 bases at J, with 12 bases between the two ends. CDR1 and CDR2 (germline): DFQATT, SNEGSKA (reference sequence). CDR3 protein: CSARENPGGGNTIYF. The CDR3 DNA sequence: TGCAGTGCTAGAGAGAATCCCGGCGGTGGAAACACCATATATTTT.